The 19 T cell receptor beta chains below come from one sample, sequenced in a study of CD8 T cells in ankylosing spondylitis. Findings of the study overall: A motif of fewer than ten highly homologous TCR beta variants was seen as apparently characteristic of ankylosing spondylitis blood.

TCRdb passed the 5' RACE reads through MiXCR, listing each CDR3 protein once. The sample includes about 440,000 distinct CDR3 sequences, approximately 17% of them seen just once. Antigens of these TCRs are unknown. The specimen sequenced was blood, either unsorted or a sorted T cell fraction (not recorded which). All receptors come from a male donor with ankylosing spondylitis.

This clonotype was counted a few times. The V and J genes are TRBV20-1 and TRBJ2-7, with 7 bases lining up with TRBD2. Trimming took 3 bases from V and 1 from J; bases not matched to a gene: 9. CDR3 size: 15 residues. The germline V gene has CDR1 DFQATT and CDR2 SNEGSKA (reference sequence). CDR3 sequence reads: CSASPRSGKSYEQYF. CDR3 in DNA: TGCAGTGCTAGCCCGAGAAGCGGGAAATCCTACGAGCAGTACTTC.

This clonotype occurred many times. The chain recombines TRBV29-1 with TRBJ2-7; 8 bases are a match to TRBD1. Trimming took 8 bases from V and 0 from J; bases not matched to a gene: 6. Germline V gene data show CDR1 as SQVTM and CDR2 as ANQGSEA. The CDR3 loop spans 13 amino acids. CDR3 in DNA: TGCAGCATAGGACAGGGTTCCTCCTACGAGCAGTACTTC. Its protein product is CSIGQGSSYEQYF.

This clonotype has only a few counts. The chain carries TRBV5-5 and TRBJ2-1, with D perhaps being TRBD1 or TRBD2 (6 bases each). V was cut by 0 bases and J by 8 bases, with 18 bases left in between. Per the germline V gene, CDR1 is SGHKS and CDR2 is YYEKEE (reference sequence). The CDR3 runs 16 residues. CDR3 DNA: TGTGCCAGCAGCTTGGCGGAAGGGGGGCCGGGGGATGAGCAGTTCTTC. Residues: CASSLAEGGPGDEQFF.

This clonotype was observed a handful of times. V is TRBV20-1 and J is TRBJ2-7, with 14 positions matching TRBD2. The V segment lost 6 bases and the J segment 5 bases; nucleotides outside the gene matches: 3. Germline V gene sequence: CDR1 DFQATT, CDR2 SNEGSKA (reference sequence). The CDR3 runs 13 residues. The DNA for the CDR3 is TGCAGTGCGGGGACTAGCGGGAGAAACGAGCAGTACTTC. Translation: CSAGTSGRNEQYF.

This chain links TRBV10-3 with TRBJ2-5; tentatively, D is TRBD2 (5 bases). There are 13 residues in the CDR3. V was clipped by 4 bases and J by 4 bases, with 10 bases between them. Germline lookup yields CDR1 ENHRY and CDR2 SYGVKD. CDR3 region: CAISAGEGETQYF. In nucleotides, the CDR3 is TGTGCCATCAGTGCTGGAGAGGGAGAGACCCAGTACTTC.

Only a few counts were recorded for this clonotype. This rearrangement joins TRBV11-2 to TRBJ2-5, with TRBD2 matching 9 bases. CDR1 is SGHAT and CDR2 is FQNNGV in the germline V gene. The CDR3 contains 17 residues. The junction had 8 bases not matched to a gene; V was cut back by 2 bases and J by 1 base. CDR3 bases: TGTGCCAGCAGCTTAAATCCAGCGGGGGGCCTCCAAGAGACCCAGTACTTC. The encoded protein is CASSLNPAGGLQETQYF.

This clonotype was picked up many times. The chain couples TRBV28 to TRBJ2-1, with TRBD2 matching 10 bases. The CDR3 has 15 amino acids. Per the germline V gene, CDR1 is MDHEN and CDR2 is SYDVKM. V shed 5 bases and J 0 bases; nucleotides not matched to a gene: 1. CDR3 sequence (DNA): TGTGCCAGCAGTGCTAGCGGGAGCTCCTACAATGAGCAGTTCTTC. It yields the protein CASSASGSSYNEQFF.

The chain employs TRBV28 and TRBJ2-7; D gene ambiguous. CDR1 and CDR2 (germline): MDHEN, SYDVKM. Trimming removed 1 base from V and 6 bases from J, with 22 bases in between. The CDR3 extends over 17 amino acids. DNA of the CDR3: TGTGCCAGCAGTTTATTCTCCTTCGATACCCGGTCCGGCGAGCAGTACTTC. This encodes CASSLFSFDTRSGEQYF.

The chain links TRBV29-1 to TRBJ2-3, with 8 positions matching TRBD2. V lost 4 bases to trimming and J lost 14 bases; unmatched junction nucleotides: 14. The CDR3 extends over 13 amino acids. Germline lookup yields CDR1 SQVTM and CDR2 ANQGSEA. The CDR3 loop is CSVAGSGGASLYF. The CDR3 region has the DNA TGCAGCGTTGCTGGGTCCGGGGGGGCTAGTTTGTATTTT.

This clonotype was found a few times. This chain uses TRBV9 with TRBJ2-5; D might be TRBD2 (6 bases). CDR1 and CDR2 from the germline V gene are SGDLS and YYNGEE. V was pared by 2 bases and J by 2 bases, with 13 bases between. The CDR3 sequence is 15 residues long. The CDR3, as DNA: TGTGCCAGCAGCGTCCAGGGAGGACTACAAGAGACCCAGTACTTC. Residues: CASSVQGGLQETQYF. The complete variable domain, with remaining parts taken from reference TRBV9 and TRBJ2-5, reads DSGVTQTPKHLITATGQRVTLRCSPRSGDLSVYWYQQSLDQGLQFLIQYYNGEERAKGNILERFSAQQFPDLHSELNLSSLELGDSALYFCASSVQGGLQETQYFGPGTRLLVL.

This clonotype was seen repeatedly, ten times or more. This chain links TRBV12-3 or TRBV12-4 with TRBJ2-3; TRBD2 matches at 7 bases. The V segment lost 5 bases and the J segment 6 bases; nucleotides outside the gene matches: 8. The CDR3 has 14 amino acids. In DNA form, the CDR3 reads TGTGCCAGCAGTCCCATACAGCGGGGCGATACGCAGTATTTT. This translates into CASSPIQRGDTQYF.

V and J are TRBV3-1 and TRBJ2-1, with TRBD2 as a possible D gene (6 bases). Germline V gene data show CDR1 as LGHDT and CDR2 as YNNKEL (reference sequence). V lost 0 bases and J 2 bases, leaving 11 bases between the germline ends. The CDR3 length is 16 residues. The CDR3 loop reads CASSQDPLATYNEQFF. Written as DNA, the CDR3 is TGTGCCAGCAGCCAAGATCCCCTAGCGACCTACAATGAGCAGTTCTTC.

The rearrangement joins TRBV6-2 or TRBV6-3 to TRBJ2-1, with a weak D call TRBD2 (6 bases). V lost 6 bases and J lost 4, with 13 bases in between. CDR1 is MNHEY, CDR2 SVGEGT, per germline. This CDR3 is 14 amino acids long. CDR3 DNA: TGTGCCAGCAGCGCGGGACTGCGGTACAATGAGCAGTTCTTC. Translation: CASSAGLRYNEQFF.

The chain joins TRBV21-1 to TRBJ1-5; no check of the table's D call, TRBD1, against the DNA was made. TRBV21-1 counts as a pseudogene. This CDR3 contains 14 residues. The CDR3 sequence: CASSNAGREQPQHF. CDR3 sequence (DNA): TGTGCCAGCAGCAACGCGGGCAGGGAGCAGCCCCAGCATTTT.

CDR3 coding DNA: TGTGCCAGCAGTCTAGGGAACTTACGGGAGCAGTTCTTC. This encodes CASSLGNLREQFF. The chain uses TRBV28 and TRBJ2-1; D ambiguous. V lost 5 bases and J 10 bases, leaving 15 bases between the germline ends. The CDR3 is 13 residues long. Germline values: CDR1 MDHEN, CDR2 SYDVKM.

This clonotype was detected a few times. The chain recombines TRBV29-1 with TRBJ2-1; TRBD2 matches 13 bases. CDR1 SQVTM and CDR2 ANQGSEA come from the germline V gene. The J segment lost 9 bases and the V segment lost 5 bases, leaving 4 bases of the junction unmatched. This CDR3 region has 13 residues. The DNA of the CDR3 is TGCAGCGTTTGGACTAGCGGGAGAAGTGAGCAGTTCTTC. Translation: CSVWTSGRSEQFF.

Only a few counts were recorded for this clonotype. This sequence joins TRBV29-1 and TRBJ2-7, with D possibly matching TRBD2 (5 bases). V was cut by 5 bases and J by 3 bases, with 35 bases left in between. This CDR3 region has 20 residues. CDR1 and CDR2 (germline): SQVTM, ANQGSEA. CDR3 region: CSVQRPEHHWEERRRYEQYF. CDR3 nucleotide sequence: TGCAGCGTTCAAAGACCGGAGCACCATTGGGAAGAGCGGCGGCGCTACGAGCAGTACTTC.

This clonotype was seen at least ten times. The chain recombines TRBV7-6 with TRBJ1-1, with TRBD1 matching over 8 bases. Germline V gene data show CDR1 as SGHVS and CDR2 as FNYEAQ. Unmatched junction bases numbered 2, after V lost 5 bases and J lost 6 bases. The CDR3 is 12 amino acids. For the CDR3, the DNA is TGTGCCAGCAGCGGGACAGGTGCTGAAGCTTTCTTT. It encodes CASSGTGAEAFF.

This clonotype was picked up many times. V is TRBV5-1 and J is TRBJ1-2; D is uncertain. The CDR3 contains 15 residues. Germline V lookup: CDR1 SGHRS, CDR2 YFSETQ. The V end was cut by 0 bases, the J end by 4 bases, with 13 bases between. For the CDR3, the DNA is TGCGCCAGCAGCTTGGCCCGAACAGAAACCTATGGCTACACCTTC. The encoded protein is CASSLARTETYGYTF.